A selection of T cell receptor beta chains follows, all from one sample in a study of CD8 T cells in Susac syndrome. TCRdb re-derived calls from the immunoSEQ multiplex PCR reads in MiXCR, one entry per CDR3 protein. Seen here are around 45,000 distinct CDR3 sequences, 93% observed once, and the top ten hold around 0.53%. Sequencing used CD8+ T cells from PBMCs. All receptors come from a human donor in good health. Each CDR3 is given with its conserved first and last residue. The D gene is left open where the match is weak. Where a row states a size, it is once, few, many or the class of an expanded clone; other rows omit it.

d_call,j_call,v_call,clone_size,cdr3_nt,cdr3_aa
TRBD2,TRBJ2-2,TRBV9,-,TGTGCCAGCAGCGAATTTACTAGCGCTGGGGAGCTGTTTTTT,CASSEFTSAGELFF
-,TRBJ1-2,TRBV7-9,-,TGTGCCAGCAGCCCCGATGAATACTATGGCTACACCTTC,CASSPDEYYGYTF
-,TRBJ1-2,TRBV20-1,once,TGCAGTGCTAGAGCCTTCACAGGGCCCTATGGCTACACCTTC,CSARAFTGPYGYTF
-,TRBJ2-5,TRBV7-9,-,TGTGCCAGCAGCTCCGGACTCTTAGAGACCCAGTACTTC,CASSSGLLETQYF
-,TRBJ2-7,TRBV28,-,TGTGCCACTAGTGCGGGGACGTGGGGCTACGAGCAGTACTTC,CATSAGTWGYEQYF
TRBD1,TRBJ2-7,TRBV7-9,-,TGTGCCAGCAGCTTAAGGACAGGGGGGCTAGAAGAGCAGTACTTC,CASSLRTGGLEEQYF
-,TRBJ1-4,TRBV21-1,-,TGTGCCAGCAGCAAGAAGGCGGGAAAACTGTTTTTT,CASSKKAGKLFF
-,TRBJ1-3,TRBV28,-,TGTGCCAGCAGGTGGGACCTGCTTGACAACACCATATATTTT,CASRWDLLDNTIYF
-,TRBJ1-1,TRBV29-1,-,TGCAGCGTTTTCGACACTGAAGCTTTCTTT,CSVFDTEAFF
TRBD1,TRBJ2-1,TRBV19,-,TGTGCCGCCTCACAGGGGGACAAGGATTACAATGAGCAGTTCTTC,CAASQGDKDYNEQFF
-,TRBJ2-1,TRBV9,-,TGTGCCAGCAGCGTCAGCAATGAGCAGTTCTTC,CASSVSNEQFF
-,TRBJ2-1,TRBV19,-,TGTGCCAGTAGCTACCGGGACCATTACAATGAGCAGTTCTTC,CASSYRDHYNEQFF
-,TRBJ1-1,TRBV9,-,TGTGCCAGCAGTCCTCCCGGGACCATGGGACACACTGAAGCTTTCTTT,CASSPPGTMGHTEAFF
TRBD2,TRBJ2-1,TRBV10-2,-,TGCGCCACCGGGAGGGCCTCTCACAATGAGCAGTTCTTC,CATGRASHNEQFF
TRBD2,TRBJ2-7,TRBV27,-,TGTGCCAGCAGTTTATCGGAGGCGGGAGAGGGATACGAGCAGTACTTC,CASSLSEAGEGYEQYF
TRBD2,TRBJ2-1,TRBV27,-,TGTGCCAGCAGCTCGGGACTAGCGTTCTACAATGAGCAGTTCTTC,CASSSGLAFYNEQFF
-,TRBJ2-7,TRBV20-1,-,TGCAGTGCTAGAGGCCCGGACGGGTACGAGCAGTACTTC,CSARGPDGYEQYF
TRBD2,TRBJ2-5,TRBV6-1,-,TGTGCCAGCAGTCCAAGATGGGGGCGAAGCGGGAGGGCCGAGGAGGAGACCCAGTACTTC,CASSPRWGRSGRAEEETQYF